Following are 3 T cell receptor beta chains from one sample sequenced in a study of immune evolution from preneoplasia to lung adenocarcinoma. Produced via immunoSEQ multiplex PCR; TCRdb's table is partial and in-frame only. The sample includes about 10,000 clones, 80% seen only once; the top ten take about 5%. The sequenced sample consisted of FFPE minimally invasive lung adenocarcinoma tissue. The receptors were gathered from a person between 70 and 80 years old with lung adenocarcinoma. Some clones in this sample may be carry-over from other donors' samples.

The V call is TRBV7-8, the J call TRBJ1-2; 9 nucleotides match TRBD1. The ends lost 5 bases at V and 8 bases at J; junction bases unmatched: 15. The CDR3 extends over 16 amino acids. The germline V gene has CDR1 SGHVS and CDR2 FQNEAQ. CDR3 DNA sequence: TGTGCCAGCAGCCAGGGGTCAGCGGACAGGGGTTCAGGCTACACCTTC. Residues: CASSQGSADRGSGYTF.

The chain recombines TRBV11-3 with TRBJ1-2; no definite D call. The CDR3 extends over 15 amino acids. Trimming left V 0 bases short and J 6 bases short, with 14 bases between. The V gene's germline CDR1 is SGHNT and CDR2 YENEEA. CDR3 nucleotides: TGTGCCAGCAGCTTAGAGTCCCGGGGTTCTCATGGCTACACCTTC. Its protein product is CASSLESRGSHGYTF. Full variable domain (missing parts from reference TRBV11-3 and TRBJ1-2): EAGVVQSPRYKIIEKKQPVAFWCNPISGHNTLYWYLQNLGQGPELLIRYENEEAVDDSQLPKDRFSAERLKGVDSTLKIQPAELGDSAVYLCASSLESRGSHGYTFGSGTRLTVV.

The chain recombines TRBV19 with TRBJ2-5; 10 nucleotides line up with TRBD2. J lost 7 bases, V lost 6 bases, and 8 bases had no gene match. Looked up from germline, CDR1 is LNHDA and CDR2 is SQIVND (reference sequence). CDR3 length equals 14 residues. CDR3 sequence (DNA): TGTGCCAGTAGGAGTAGCGGGGGGCCGGGGACCCAGTACTTC. It encodes CASRSSGGPGTQYF.